This T cell receptor beta chain appears in the sequencing data of a study of T cell repertoires in cytomegalovirus infection. Looking at the study overall: CMV infection and matching HLA type were both indicated by public TCR beta signatures.

TCRdb used MiXCR to reprocess the reads, holding one entry per CDR3 protein. Among under 200,000 distinct CDR3 sequences listed, 8.5% to 10% were seen once. The table lists this clonotype with many counts. V was pared by 2 bases and J by 2 bases, with 10 bases between. CDR3 size: 16 residues. Germline V lookup: CDR1 SNHLY, CDR2 FYNNEI. V and J are TRBV2 and TRBJ2-6; the D is unclear. Sequenced sample: PBMCs. The receptor comes from a human donor in good health (CMV status not recorded). Some clones in this sample may be carry-over from other donors' samples. CDR3 sequence (DNA): TGTGCCAGCAGTGAAAGGCGGCTAGCTGGGGCCAACGTCCTGACTTTC. Translation: CASSERRLAGANVLTF.